The source of this T cell receptor (beta chain) is a study of OX40 agonist ivuxolimab in advanced cancers. Turning to the study itself: Participants, 82.7% male, averaged roughly 60 years of age, ranging from about 20 to 79.

Germline V CDR1 and CDR2: MNHNY, SVGAGI (reference sequence). The CDR3 runs to 13 residues. Trimming removed 3 bases at V and 5 bases at J, with 11 bases between. Repertoires were generated with immunoSEQ multiplex PCR, while TCRdb's copy carries only in-frame clones and drops some. This sample has over 45,000 clones, with roughly 80% found just once. Here the sequenced sample was CD4+ or CD8+ T cells sorted from blood, taken in a trial of the OX40 agonist ivuxolimab. The rearrangement joins TRBV6-6 to TRBJ2-7; TRBD1 is a possible D gene (6 bases). This clonotype originated in an adult with an advanced solid tumor such as melanoma, head and neck, liver or kidney cancer. The CDR3 coding sequence is TGTGCCAGCAGTTATCCACAGGGTAACGAGCAGTACTTC. It encodes CASSYPQGNEQYF.